This TCR beta chain was retrieved from a study of control samples from healthy donors and cancer patients. The V end was cut by 5 bases, the J end by 10 bases, with 15 bases between. Germline CDR1 and CDR2: SGHDT and YYEEEE. CDR3 size: 12 residues. Libraries were prepared by immunoSEQ multiplex PCR; TCRdb keeps only in-frame clonotypes and omits some of them. The sample has roughly 79,000 clones, roughly 80% seen once; the top ten hold about 16%. The gene calls are TRBV5-6 and TRBJ1-1; D remains ambiguous. This sequence was found in a man aged 50 to 60 in good health. The sequencing input was blood. The CDR3 loop reads CASSWRGEGAFF. The CDR3 region has the DNA TGTGCCAGCAGTTGGCGTGGAGAGGGAGCTTTCTTT.